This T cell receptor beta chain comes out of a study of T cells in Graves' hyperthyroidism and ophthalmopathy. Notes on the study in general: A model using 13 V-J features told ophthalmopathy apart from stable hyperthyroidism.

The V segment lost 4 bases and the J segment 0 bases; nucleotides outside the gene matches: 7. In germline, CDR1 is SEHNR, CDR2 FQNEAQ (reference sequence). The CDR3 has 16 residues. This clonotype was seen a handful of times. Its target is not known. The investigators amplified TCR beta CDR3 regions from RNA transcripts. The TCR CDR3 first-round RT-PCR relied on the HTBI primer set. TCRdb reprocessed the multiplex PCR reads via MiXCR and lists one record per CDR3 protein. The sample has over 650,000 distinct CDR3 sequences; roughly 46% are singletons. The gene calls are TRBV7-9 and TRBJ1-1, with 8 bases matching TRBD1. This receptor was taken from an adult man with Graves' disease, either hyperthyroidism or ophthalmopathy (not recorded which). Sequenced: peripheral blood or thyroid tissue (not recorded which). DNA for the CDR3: TGTGCCAGCAGCTCCCCCAGGGGGCCCATGAACACTGAAGCTTTCTTT. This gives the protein CASSSPRGPMNTEAFF.